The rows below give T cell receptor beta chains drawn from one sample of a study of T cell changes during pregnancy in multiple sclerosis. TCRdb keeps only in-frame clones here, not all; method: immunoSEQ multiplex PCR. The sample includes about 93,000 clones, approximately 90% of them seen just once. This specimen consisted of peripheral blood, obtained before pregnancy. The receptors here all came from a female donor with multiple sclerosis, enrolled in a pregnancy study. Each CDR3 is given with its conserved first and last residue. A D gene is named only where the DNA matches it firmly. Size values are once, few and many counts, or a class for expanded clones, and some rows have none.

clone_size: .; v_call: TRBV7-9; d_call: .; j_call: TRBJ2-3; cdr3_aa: CASSLDGRGGTDTQYF; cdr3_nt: TGTGCCAGCAGCTTAGATGGCAGGGGGGGCACAGATACGCAGTATTTT
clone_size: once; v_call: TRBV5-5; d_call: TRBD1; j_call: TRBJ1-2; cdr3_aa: CASSVDRVVGYTF; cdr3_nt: TGTGCCAGCAGCGTCGACAGGGTGGTTGGCTACACCTTC
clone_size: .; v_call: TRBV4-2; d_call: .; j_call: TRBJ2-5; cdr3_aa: CASSQDGARVLIDQGTQYF; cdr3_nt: TGTGCCAGCAGCCAAGATGGGGCCCGGGTACTTATTGACCAAGGGACCCAGTACTTC
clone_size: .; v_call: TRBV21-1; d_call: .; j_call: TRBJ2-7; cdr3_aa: CASSKRRLAGGLEQYF; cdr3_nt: TGTGCCAGCAGCAAAAGGCGACTAGCGGGGGGTCTGGAGCAGTACTTC
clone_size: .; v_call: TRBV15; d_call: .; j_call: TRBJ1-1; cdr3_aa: CATSRARGREAEAFF; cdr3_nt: TGTGCCACCAGCAGGGCTAGAGGTAGGGAGGCTGAAGCTTTCTTT
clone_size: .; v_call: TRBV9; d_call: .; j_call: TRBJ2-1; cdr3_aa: CASSVDRPHNEQFF; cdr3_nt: TGTGCCAGCAGCGTAGACAGGCCCCACAATGAGCAGTTCTTC
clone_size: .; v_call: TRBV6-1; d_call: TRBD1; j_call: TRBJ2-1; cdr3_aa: CASSGEKGARYNEQFF; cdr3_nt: TGTGCCAGCAGTGGAGAGAAGGGGGCGCGGTACAATGAGCAGTTCTTC
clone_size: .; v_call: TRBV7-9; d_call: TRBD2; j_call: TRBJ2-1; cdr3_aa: CASSSGLAGEYNEQFF; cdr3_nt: TGTGCCAGCAGCTCCGGACTAGCGGGGGAGTACAATGAGCAGTTCTTC
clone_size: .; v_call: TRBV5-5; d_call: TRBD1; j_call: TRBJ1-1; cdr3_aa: CASSSYGTAPSTEAFF; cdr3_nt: TGTGCCAGCAGTTCATATGGGACAGCTCCTTCCACTGAAGCTTTCTTT
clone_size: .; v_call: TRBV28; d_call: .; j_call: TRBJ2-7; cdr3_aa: CASIEPGGSYEQYF; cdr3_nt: TGTGCCAGCATTGAACCCGGTGGTAGCTACGAGCAGTACTTC
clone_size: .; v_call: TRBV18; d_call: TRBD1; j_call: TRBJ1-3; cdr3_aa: CASSLEQGARGNTIYF; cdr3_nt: TGTGCCAGCTCTCTAGAACAGGGGGCGCGTGGAAACACCATATATTTT
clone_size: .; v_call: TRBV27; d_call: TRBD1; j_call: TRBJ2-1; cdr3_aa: CASSLGTGIQFF; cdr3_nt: TGTGCCAGCAGTTTAGGGACAGGGATTCAGTTCTTC
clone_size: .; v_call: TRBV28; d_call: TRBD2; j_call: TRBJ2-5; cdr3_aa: CASSLGLAAGETQYF; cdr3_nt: TGTGCCAGCAGCCTGGGGCTAGCGGCGGGCGAGACCCAGTACTTC
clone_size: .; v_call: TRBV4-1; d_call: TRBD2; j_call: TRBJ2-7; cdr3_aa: CASSLRSASGGLNYEQYF; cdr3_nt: TGCGCCAGCAGCCTTCGATCGGCTAGCGGGGGGCTCAACTACGAGCAGTACTTC
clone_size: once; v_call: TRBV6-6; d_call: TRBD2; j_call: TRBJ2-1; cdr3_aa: CASSASGGHQFF; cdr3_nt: TGTGCCAGCAGCGCTAGCGGGGGGCATCAGTTCTTC
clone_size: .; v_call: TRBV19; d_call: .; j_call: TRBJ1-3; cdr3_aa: CASSIEASGNTIYF; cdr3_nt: TGTGCCAGTAGTATCGAGGCCTCTGGAAACACCATATATTTT
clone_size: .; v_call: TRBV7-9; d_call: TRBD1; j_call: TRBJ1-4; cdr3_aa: CASSQPTQTGKEKLFF; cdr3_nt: TGTGCCAGCAGCCAACCCACCCAGACAGGGAAAGAAAAACTGTTTTTT
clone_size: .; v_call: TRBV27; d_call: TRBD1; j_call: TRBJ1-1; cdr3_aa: CASSLDRATEAFF; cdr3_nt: TGTGCCAGCAGTTTGGACAGGGCCACTGAAGCTTTCTTT
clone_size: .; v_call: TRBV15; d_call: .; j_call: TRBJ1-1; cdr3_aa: CATSRETGMNTEAFF; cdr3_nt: TGTGCCACCAGCAGAGAAACAGGTATGAACACTGAAGCTTTCTTT
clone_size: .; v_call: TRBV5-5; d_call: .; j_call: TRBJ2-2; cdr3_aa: CASSSRDITPGELFF; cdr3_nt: TGTGCCAGCAGCTCCCGGGACATTACCCCCGGGGAGCTGTTTTTT
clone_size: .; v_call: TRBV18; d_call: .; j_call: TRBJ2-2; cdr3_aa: CATLDWNTGELFF; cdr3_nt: TGTGCCACCCTGGACTGGAACACCGGGGAGCTGTTTTTT
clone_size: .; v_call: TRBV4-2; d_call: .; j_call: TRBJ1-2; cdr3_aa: CASSQVGGEGYGYTF; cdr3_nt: TGTGCCAGCAGCCAAGTAGGGGGGGAGGGCTATGGCTACACCTTC
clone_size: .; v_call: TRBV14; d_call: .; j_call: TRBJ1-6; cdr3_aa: CASSQTSGGVGRNSPLHF; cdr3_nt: TGTGCCAGCAGCCAAACCTCCGGGGGGGTCGGTCGGAATTCACCCCTCCACTTT
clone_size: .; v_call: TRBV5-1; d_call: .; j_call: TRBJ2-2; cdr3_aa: CASSLKYGAGELFF; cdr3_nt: TGCGCCAGCAGCTTAAAATACGGAGCCGGGGAGCTGTTTTTT
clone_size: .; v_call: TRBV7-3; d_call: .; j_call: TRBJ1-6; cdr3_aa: CASSHGQIDSPLHF; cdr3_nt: TGTGCCAGCAGCCACGGACAGATAGATTCACCCCTCCACTTT
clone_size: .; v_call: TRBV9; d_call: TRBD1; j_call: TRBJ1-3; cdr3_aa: CASSTRPGTGPRSSGNTIYF; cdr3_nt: TGTGCCAGCAGCACTCGTCCCGGGACAGGCCCGAGATCCTCTGGAAACACCATATATTTT
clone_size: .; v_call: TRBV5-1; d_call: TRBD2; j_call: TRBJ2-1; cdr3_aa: CASTSEWAGGREQFF; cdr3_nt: TGCGCCAGCACCAGCGAGTGGGCGGGAGGCAGGGAGCAGTTCTTC
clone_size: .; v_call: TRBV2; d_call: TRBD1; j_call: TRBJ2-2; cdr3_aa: CASRWDRNTGELFF; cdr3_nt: TGTGCCAGCAGATGGGACAGGAACACCGGGGAGCTGTTTTTT